Given below is one T cell receptor (beta chain) in context. Its specificity is unknown. TCRdb keeps only in-frame clones here, not all; method: immunoSEQ multiplex PCR. This sample has 100,000 to 150,000 clones, with 95% to 96% found just once. This sample was taken from a study of cytomegalovirus exposure and HLA in healthy donors. General study points: Accounts indicate the classifier identified cytomegalovirus status with strong specificity and sensitivity.

Donors were drawn from the 120-subject validation cohort, separate from the approximately 680-subject first cohort. The CDR3 runs to 14 residues. Germline V lookup: CDR1 SGDLS, CDR2 YYNGEE. The ends were cut back, 0 bases at V and 8 bases at J, with 14 bases in the middle. This chain joins TRBV9 and TRBJ1-2; D gene uncertain. The sample consisted of PBMCs. This receptor was taken from a man aged 18-30 years in good health and CMV-seronegative. The CDR3 loop reads CASSVGRLIEGYTF. The CDR3 nucleotides read TGTGCCAGCAGCGTAGGCAGGCTTATCGAGGGCTACACCTTC.